This TCR beta chain was obtained from a study of cytomegalovirus exposure and HLA in healthy donors. Overall study findings and caveats: Cytomegalovirus status, reportedly, was diagnosed with high specificity and sensitivity by the classifier. TCR beta sequences numbering more than 15,000 were associated with HLA alleles at 0.05 false discovery rate in a later analysis.

This CDR3 has 15 residues. Germline V CDR1 and CDR2: SSHAT, FNYEAQ (reference sequence). PCR used 60 Vbeta primers and 13 Jbeta primers. TCRdb keeps only in-frame clones here, not all; method: immunoSEQ multiplex PCR. The sample includes 170,000 or so clones, less than 90% of them seen just once. As for this clone: Its antigen remains unknown. A junction boundary mismatches the germline segment, possibly from a read error.

The sequencing sample was made of PBMCs. The J gene is TRBJ2-5, the V gene TRBV7-7; 9 bases fit TRBD2. This sequence was found in a man aged 50-59 years in good health and CMV-seronegative. The CDR3 DNA reads TGTGCTAGCAGCTTAGCGGGAGCCCCCCAAGAGACCCAGTACTTC. It encodes CASSLAGAPQETQYF.